This T cell receptor (beta chain) is drawn from a study of graft-versus-host responses after intestinal transplantation. On this clone itself: Its antigen is currently unknown.

Study-level findings and limits: Among circulating GvH clones, peak levels were associated with early post-transplant declines in HvG clones.

There are 14 residues in the CDR3. J was trimmed by 5 bases and V by 5 bases; bases with no gene match: 3. Per the germline V gene, CDR1 is SEHNR and CDR2 is FQNEAQ (reference sequence). Sequencing was performed with immunoSEQ multiplex PCR; in TCRdb, only in-frame clones are kept and a portion is missing. The sample lists some 110,000 clones; around 92% were seen once. The sample was unstimulated CD8+ T cells sorted from spleen or lymph node cells, taken before transplant. The V gene is TRBV7-9, the J gene TRBJ2-1; 10 bases align to TRBD2. The sequence was collected from a human donor who was the organ donor for an intestinal transplant. Here the CDR3 DNA reads TGTGCCAGCAGCAGGACTAGCGGCCACAATGAGCAGTTCTTC. It specifies CASSRTSGHNEQFF.